Listed below are T cell receptor beta chains from one sample, sequenced in a study of T cells in Graves' hyperthyroidism and ophthalmopathy. TCRdb independently ran MiXCR on the multiplex PCR reads; one entry per CDR3 protein. The sample consists of about 720,000 distinct CDR3 sequences, roughly 17% of them appearing once. Sequenced material: blood. These receptors all stem from a young man with Graves' hyperthyroidism. The CDR3 runs from the conserved cysteine through the conserved F or W. The D gene is left open where the match is weak. Part of the rows lack a size; the others show once, few, many or a class for expanded clones.

d_call	j_call	clone_size	v_call	cdr3_aa	cdr3_nt
TRBD1	TRBJ1-1	few	TRBV5-6	CASSPTGRAGAFF	TGTGCCAGCAGCCCGACAGGGAGGGCGGGCGCTTTCTTT
TRBD2	TRBJ2-7	.	TRBV20-1	CSARVSGRVQPNEQYF	TGCAGTGCTAGAGTGTCAGGGAGGGTACAACCGAATGAGCAGTACTTC
TRBD1	TRBJ1-5	many	TRBV12-3/TRBV12-4	CASSWTGVQPQHF	TGTGCCAGCAGTTGGACAGGGGTTCAGCCCCAGCATTTT
.	TRBJ1-5	few	TRBV6-1	CASSWGYDQPQHF	TGTGCCAGCTCGTGGGGGTACGATCAGCCCCAGCATTTT
.	TRBJ1-6	.	TRBV5-1	CASSFNRVGSYNSPLHF	TGCGCCAGCAGCTTCAACAGGGTTGGATCCTATAATTCACCCCTCCACTTT
.	TRBJ1-1	many	TRBV10-3	CAIKNPMNTEAFF	TGTGCCATCAAGAACCCGATGAACACTGAAGCTTTCTTT
.	TRBJ2-5	few	TRBV29-1	CSGGAFGETQYF	TGCAGCGGGGGGGCTTTTGGGGAGACCCAGTACTTC
TRBD2	TRBJ2-1	few	TRBV27	CASGTSGTIRQFF	TGTGCCAGCGGCACTAGCGGGACGATAAGACAGTTCTTC
.	TRBJ2-5	.	TRBV19	CATTRGGDQETQYF	TGTGCCACCACCCGAGGAGGGGACCAAGAGACCCAGTACTTC
TRBD1	TRBJ2-7	.	TRBV4-1	CASSLQGDRNLDYEQYF	TGCGCCAGCAGCTTACAAGGGGACAGAAACTTGGACTACGAGCAGTACTTC
.	TRBJ2-1	.	TRBV20-1	CSASKSQLAGSLGQFF	TGCAGTGCTAGTAAATCCCAGCTAGCCGGGTCCCTGGGGCAGTTCTTC
.	TRBJ2-1	.	TRBV18	CASSPTAGLPSYNEQFF	TGTGCCAGCTCACCCACCGCCGGACTACCTTCCTACAATGAGCAGTTCTTC
TRBD1	TRBJ2-1	.	TRBV6-2/TRBV6-3	CASSYLVGQTNNEQFF	TGTGCCAGCAGTTACCTCGTGGGACAGACCAACAATGAGCAGTTCTTC
TRBD2	TRBJ2-7	.	TRBV20-1	CSATALLAGDYEQYF	TGCAGTGCTACCGCCCTACTAGCGGGAGATTACGAGCAGTACTTC
.	TRBJ2-1	many	TRBV28	CASSLGWVNEQFF	TGTGCCAGCAGTTTAGGATGGGTAAATGAGCAGTTCTTC
TRBD1	TRBJ2-1	many	TRBV12-3/TRBV12-4	CASSPRQGDRNEQFF	TGTGCCAGCAGTCCTAGACAGGGCGACAGGAATGAGCAGTTCTTC
.	TRBJ2-3	many	TRBV28	CAITPGGGGFTDTQYF	TGTGCCATCACGCCCGGGGGCGGGGGCTTCACAGATACGCAGTATTTT
.	TRBJ2-5	many	TRBV12-3/TRBV12-4	CASGMGKVKTQYF	TGTGCCAGCGGGATGGGGAAGGTGAAGACCCAGTACTTC
TRBD2	TRBJ2-3	.	TRBV11-2	CASSLRLASRTDTQYF	TGTGCCAGCAGCTTGAGACTAGCGAGCCGGACAGATACGCAGTATTTT
.	TRBJ1-2	.	TRBV9	CASSVGLVGLWGYTF	TGTGCCAGCAGCGTAGGCTTAGTGGGCTTGTGGGGCTACACCTTC